The 4 T cell receptor beta chains below come from one sample, sequenced in a study of CD8+ T cells in alopecia areata. Treatment meaning: oral pan-JAK inhibitor, 5-10 mg twice daily. Investigators isolated RNA and reverse transcribed it into cDNA to act as the sequencing template. This table comes from immunoSEQ multiplex PCR, and its TCRdb copy is limited to in-frame clones, with some not included. Of 200,000 to 250,000 clones in the sample, around 66% were seen once. The material was CD4+ T cells sorted from blood, obtained at week 4, from a patient treated with tofacitinib. The receptors come from a human donor with alopecia areata.

The V and J genes are TRBV18 and TRBJ1-2, with 9 bases aligning to TRBD1. Looked up from germline, CDR1 is KGHSH and CDR2 is LQKENI. The length of the CDR3 is 17 residues. The J segment lost 2 bases and the V segment lost 3 bases, leaving 10 bases of the junction unmatched. In DNA, the CDR3 is TGTGCCAGCTCACCTGCAGCTGGACAGGGGTCCAACTATGGCTACACCTTC. It is translated as CASSPAAGQGSNYGYTF.

The chain joins TRBV5-4 to TRBJ1-6, with D maybe TRBD1 (5 bases). Trimming left V 0 bases short and J 4 bases short, with 8 bases between. The CDR3 is made up of 15 amino acids. Germline V gives CDR1 SGHNT, CDR2 YYREEE (reference sequence). Here the CDR3 DNA reads TGTGCCAGCAGCTTGGGCGACAGTTATAATTCACCCCTCCACTTT. Its protein product is CASSLGDSYNSPLHF.

Only a few counts were recorded for this clone. DNA of the CDR3: TGTGCCAGCAGCGCCAGCGGGGGTCAGCAGTTCTTC. Amino acids: CASSASGGQQFF. V is TRBV7-9 and J is TRBJ2-1; 8 nucleotides agree with TRBD2. V trimming: 5 bases; J trimming: 11 bases; junction bases outside the gene matches: 5. This CDR3 region has 12 residues. CDR1 is SEHNR and CDR2 is FQNEAQ in the germline V gene (reference sequence).

A word on this clone: This sample includes further DNA sequences coding for the same CDR3. The chain is built from TRBV5-1 and TRBJ2-5, with TRBD1 matching 8 bases. From germline, CDR1 is SGHRS and CDR2 YFSETQ. The CDR3 length is 14 residues. J gave up 4 bases and V 2 bases, and 4 bases lay outside the gene matches. CDR3 protein: CASSFGQGAETQYF. The CDR3 region has the DNA TGCGCCAGCAGCTTCGGACAGGGAGCAGAGACCCAGTACTTC.